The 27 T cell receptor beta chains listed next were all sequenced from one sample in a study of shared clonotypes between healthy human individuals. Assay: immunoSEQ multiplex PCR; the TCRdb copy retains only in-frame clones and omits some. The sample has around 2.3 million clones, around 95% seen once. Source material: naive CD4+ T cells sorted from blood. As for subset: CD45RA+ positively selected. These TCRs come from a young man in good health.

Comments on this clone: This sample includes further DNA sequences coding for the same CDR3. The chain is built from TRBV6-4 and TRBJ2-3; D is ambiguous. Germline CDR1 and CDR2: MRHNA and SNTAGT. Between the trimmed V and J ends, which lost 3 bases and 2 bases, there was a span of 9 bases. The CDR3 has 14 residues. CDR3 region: CASSEGASTDTQYF. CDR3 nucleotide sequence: TGTGCCAGCAGTGAGGGCGCGTCCACAGATACGCAGTATTTT.

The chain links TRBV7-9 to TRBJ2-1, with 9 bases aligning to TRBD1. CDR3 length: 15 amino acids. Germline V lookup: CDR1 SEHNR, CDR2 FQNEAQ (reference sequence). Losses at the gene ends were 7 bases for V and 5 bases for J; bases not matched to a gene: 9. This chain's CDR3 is CASKEWTGVNNEQFF. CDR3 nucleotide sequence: TGTGCCAGCAAGGAATGGACAGGGGTGAACAATGAGCAGTTCTTC.

The CDR3 reads CASSLAGANHEQYF. The CDR3 DNA sequence: TGTGCCAGCAGCTTAGCAGGGGCAAATCACGAGCAGTACTTC. The V call is TRBV7-2, the J call TRBJ2-7, with D tentatively TRBD1 (5 bases). The CDR3 loop spans 14 amino acids. The germline V and J ends were trimmed by 0 bases and 5 bases, with 11 bases remaining between them. Germline CDR1 is SGHTA and CDR2 is FQGNSA.

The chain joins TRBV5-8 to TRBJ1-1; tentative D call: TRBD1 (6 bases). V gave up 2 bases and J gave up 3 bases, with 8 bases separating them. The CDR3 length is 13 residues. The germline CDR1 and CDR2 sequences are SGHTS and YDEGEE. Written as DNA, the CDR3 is TGTGCCAGCAGCTTATGGACAGACACTGAAGCTTTCTTT. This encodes CASSLWTDTEAFF.

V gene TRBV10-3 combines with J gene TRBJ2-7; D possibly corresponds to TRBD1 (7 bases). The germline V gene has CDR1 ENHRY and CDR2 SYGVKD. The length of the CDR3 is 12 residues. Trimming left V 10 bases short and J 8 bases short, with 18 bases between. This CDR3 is CATAGQGGQQYF. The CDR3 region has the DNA TGTGCCACCGCCGGGCAGGGGGGTCAGCAGTACTTC.

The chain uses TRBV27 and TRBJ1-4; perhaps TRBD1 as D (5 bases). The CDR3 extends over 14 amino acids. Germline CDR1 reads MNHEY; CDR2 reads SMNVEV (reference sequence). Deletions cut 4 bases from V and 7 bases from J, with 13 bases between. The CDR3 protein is CASSSDAGFEKLFF. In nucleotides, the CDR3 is TGTGCCAGCAGTTCCGATGCAGGGTTTGAAAAACTGTTTTTT.

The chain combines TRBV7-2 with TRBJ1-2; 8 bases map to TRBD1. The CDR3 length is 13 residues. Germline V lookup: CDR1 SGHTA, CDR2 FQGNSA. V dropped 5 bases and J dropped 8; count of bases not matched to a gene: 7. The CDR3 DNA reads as TGTGCCAGCAGCCGCTCCAGGGGGCAGGGCTACACCTTC. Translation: CASSRSRGQGYTF.

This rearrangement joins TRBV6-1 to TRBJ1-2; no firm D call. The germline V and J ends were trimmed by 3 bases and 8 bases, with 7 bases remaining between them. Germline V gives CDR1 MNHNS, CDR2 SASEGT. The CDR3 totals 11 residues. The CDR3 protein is CASSDFRGYTF. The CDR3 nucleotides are TGTGCCAGCAGTGACTTTAGGGGCTACACCTTC.

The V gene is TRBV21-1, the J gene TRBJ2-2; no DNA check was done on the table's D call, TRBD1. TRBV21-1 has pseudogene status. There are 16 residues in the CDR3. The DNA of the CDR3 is TGTGCCAGCAGCAAAGGGGACAGGGGCGCGATCGGGGAGCTGTTTTTT. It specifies CASSKGDRGAIGELFF.

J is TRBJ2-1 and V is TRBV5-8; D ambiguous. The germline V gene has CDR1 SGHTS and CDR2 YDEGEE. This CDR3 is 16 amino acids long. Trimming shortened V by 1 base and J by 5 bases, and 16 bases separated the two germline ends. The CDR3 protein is CASSLFFPATHNEQFF. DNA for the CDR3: TGTGCCAGCAGCTTGTTTTTTCCTGCAACCCACAATGAGCAGTTCTTC.

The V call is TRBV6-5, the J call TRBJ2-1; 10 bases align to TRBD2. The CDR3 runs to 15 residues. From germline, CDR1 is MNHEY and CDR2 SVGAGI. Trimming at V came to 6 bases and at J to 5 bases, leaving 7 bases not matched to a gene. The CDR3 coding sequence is TGTGCCAGCAGCCACCCACTAGCGGGGAACAATGAGCAGTTCTTC. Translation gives CASSHPLAGNNEQFF.

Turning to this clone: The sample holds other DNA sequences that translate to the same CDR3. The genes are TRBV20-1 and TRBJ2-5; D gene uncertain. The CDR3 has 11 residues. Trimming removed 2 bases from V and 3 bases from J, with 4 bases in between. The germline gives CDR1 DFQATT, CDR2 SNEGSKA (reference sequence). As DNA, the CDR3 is TGCAGTGCTAGATCCAAAGAGACCCAGTACTTC. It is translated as CSARSKETQYF.

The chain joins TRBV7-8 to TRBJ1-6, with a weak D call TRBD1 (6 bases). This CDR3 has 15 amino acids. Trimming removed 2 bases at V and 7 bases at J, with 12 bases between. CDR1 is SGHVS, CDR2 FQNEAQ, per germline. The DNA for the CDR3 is TGTGCCAGCAGCTTATCAGGGGCTGAAAATTCACCCCTCCACTTT. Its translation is CASSLSGAENSPLHF.

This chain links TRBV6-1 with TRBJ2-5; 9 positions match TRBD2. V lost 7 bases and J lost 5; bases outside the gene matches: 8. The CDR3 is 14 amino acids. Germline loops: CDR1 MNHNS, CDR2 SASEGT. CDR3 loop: CASTGGGAWETQYF. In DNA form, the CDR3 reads TGTGCCAGCACCGGCGGGGGGGCGTGGGAGACCCAGTACTTC.

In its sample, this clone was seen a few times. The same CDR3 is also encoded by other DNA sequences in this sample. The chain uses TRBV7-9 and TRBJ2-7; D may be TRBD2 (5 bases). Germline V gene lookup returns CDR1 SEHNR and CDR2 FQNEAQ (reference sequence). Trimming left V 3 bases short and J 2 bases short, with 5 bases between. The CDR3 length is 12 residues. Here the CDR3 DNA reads TGTGCCAGCAGCTTCGGGGCCTACGAGCAGTACTTC. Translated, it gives CASSFGAYEQYF. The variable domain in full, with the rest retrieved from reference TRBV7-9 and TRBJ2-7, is DTGVSQNPRHKITKRGQNVTFRCDPISEHNRLYWYRQTLGQGPEFLTYFQNEAQLEKSRLLSDRFSAERPKGSFSTLEIQRTEQGDSAMYLCASSFGAYEQYFGPGTRLTVT.

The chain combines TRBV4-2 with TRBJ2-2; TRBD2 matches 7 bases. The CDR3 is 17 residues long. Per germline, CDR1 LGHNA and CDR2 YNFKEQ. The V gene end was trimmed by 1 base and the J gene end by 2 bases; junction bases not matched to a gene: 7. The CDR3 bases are TGTGCCAGCAGCCAAGCCTTACCTAGCGGCAACACCGGGGAGCTGTTTTTT. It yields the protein CASSQALPSGNTGELFF.

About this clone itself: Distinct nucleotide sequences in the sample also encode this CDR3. The CDR3 region is CAWSGGGQETQYF. In DNA form, the CDR3 reads TGTGCCTGGAGCGGTGGCGGCCAAGAGACCCAGTACTTC. The chain couples TRBV30 to TRBJ2-5; D gene ambiguous. V lost 3 bases and J 1 base, leaving 9 bases between the germline ends. The CDR3 runs to 13 residues. Germline CDR1 reads GTSNPN; CDR2 reads SVGIG (reference sequence). Full variable domain (outside the CDR3, taken from reference TRBV30 and TRBJ2-5): SQTIHQWPATLVQPVGSPLSLECTVEGTSNPNLYWYRQAAGRGLQLLFYSVGIGQISSEVPQNLSASRPQDRQFILSSKKLLLSDSGFYLCAWSGGGQETQYFGPGTRLLVL.

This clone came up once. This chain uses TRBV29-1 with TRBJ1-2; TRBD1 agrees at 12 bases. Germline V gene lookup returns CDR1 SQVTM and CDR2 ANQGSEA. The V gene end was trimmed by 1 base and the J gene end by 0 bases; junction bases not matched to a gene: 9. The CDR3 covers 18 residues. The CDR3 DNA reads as TGCAGCGTTGAAGTTCTCGGGACAGGGGGCTTCCCTAACTATGGCTACACCTTC. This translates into CSVEVLGTGGFPNYGYTF.

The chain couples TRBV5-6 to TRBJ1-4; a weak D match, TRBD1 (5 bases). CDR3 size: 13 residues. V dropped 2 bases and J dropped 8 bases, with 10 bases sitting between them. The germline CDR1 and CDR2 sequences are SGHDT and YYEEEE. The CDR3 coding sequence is TGTGCCAGCAGCTTCAGGACATCGGAAAAACTGTTTTTT. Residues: CASSFRTSEKLFF.

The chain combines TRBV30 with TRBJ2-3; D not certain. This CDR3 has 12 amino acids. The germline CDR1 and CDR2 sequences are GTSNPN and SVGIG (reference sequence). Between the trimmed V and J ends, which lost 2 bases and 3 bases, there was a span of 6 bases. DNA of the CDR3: TGTGCCTGGAGTCTCACTACAGATACGCAGTATTTT. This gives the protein CAWSLTTDTQYF.

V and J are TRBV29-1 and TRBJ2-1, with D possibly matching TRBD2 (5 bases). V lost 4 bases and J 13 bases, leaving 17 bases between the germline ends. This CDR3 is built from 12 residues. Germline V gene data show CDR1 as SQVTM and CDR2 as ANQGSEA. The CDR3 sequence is CSVVPSAEVQFF. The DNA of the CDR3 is TGCAGCGTTGTCCCATCTGCGGAGGTTCAGTTCTTC.

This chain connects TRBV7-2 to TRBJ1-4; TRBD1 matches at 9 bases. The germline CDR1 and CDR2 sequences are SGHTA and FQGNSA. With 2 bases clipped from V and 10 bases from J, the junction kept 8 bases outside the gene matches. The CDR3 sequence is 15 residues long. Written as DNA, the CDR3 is TGTGCCAGCAGCTTAAGGGAACAGGGGGCTGGAAAACTGTTTTTT. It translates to CASSLREQGAGKLFF.

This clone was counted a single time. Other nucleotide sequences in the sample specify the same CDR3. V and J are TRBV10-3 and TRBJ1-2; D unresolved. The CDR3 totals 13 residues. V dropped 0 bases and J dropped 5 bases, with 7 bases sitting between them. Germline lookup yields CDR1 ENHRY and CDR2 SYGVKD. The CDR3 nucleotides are TGTGCCATCAGTGAGTCCCCAGGTTATGGCTACACCTTC. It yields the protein CAISESPGYGYTF.

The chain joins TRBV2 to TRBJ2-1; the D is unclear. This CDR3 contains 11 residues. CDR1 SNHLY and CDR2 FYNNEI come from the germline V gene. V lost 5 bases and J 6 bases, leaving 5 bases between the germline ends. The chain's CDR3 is CASSNTNEQFF. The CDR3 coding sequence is TGTGCCAGCAGTAACACCAATGAGCAGTTCTTC.

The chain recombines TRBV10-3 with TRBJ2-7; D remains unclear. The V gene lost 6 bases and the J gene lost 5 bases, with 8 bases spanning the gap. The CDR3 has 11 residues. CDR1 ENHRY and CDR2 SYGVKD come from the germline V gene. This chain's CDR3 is CAISLTDEQYF. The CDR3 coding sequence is TGTGCCATCAGCCTTACGGACGAGCAGTACTTC.

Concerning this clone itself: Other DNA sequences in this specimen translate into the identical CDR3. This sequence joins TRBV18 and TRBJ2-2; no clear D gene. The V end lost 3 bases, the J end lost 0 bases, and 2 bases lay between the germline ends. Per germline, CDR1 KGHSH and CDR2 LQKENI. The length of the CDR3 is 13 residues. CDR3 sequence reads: CASSPANTGELFF. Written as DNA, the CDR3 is TGTGCCAGCTCACCCGCGAACACCGGGGAGCTGTTTTTT.

The DNA for the CDR3 is TGTGCCAGTCGTAATGTACGGCTGATGAACACTGAAGCTTTCTTT. Translated: CASRNVRLMNTEAFF. The chain combines TRBV28 with TRBJ1-1; D remains ambiguous. The germline V gene has CDR1 MDHEN and CDR2 SYDVKM. Trimming stripped 9 bases from V and 0 bases from J, with 17 bases between. The CDR3 length is 15 residues.